A single sample is the source of the 15 T cell receptor beta chains below, sequenced in a study of T cell repertoires in cytomegalovirus infection. In TCRdb, the reads were re-called with MiXCR into one record per CDR3 protein. The profile shows fewer than 700,000 distinct CDR3 sequences, 20% to 25% of them singletons. The sample taken for sequencing was CD8+ T cells from PBMCs. The receptors come from a human donor in good health (CMV status not recorded). Some clones in this sample may be carry-over from other donors' samples.

This clonotype was counted between two and nine times. This chain uses TRBV27 with TRBJ2-2; 7 positions match TRBD1. Germline values: CDR1 MNHEY, CDR2 SMNVEV (reference sequence). Trimming at V came to 7 bases and at J to 3 bases, leaving 5 bases not matched to a gene. CDR3 length: 14 amino acids. In nucleotides, the CDR3 is TGTGCCAGCAATGCCAGGGGGTACACCGGGGAGCTGTTTTTT. It is translated as CASNARGYTGELFF.

The V gene is TRBV7-9, the J gene TRBJ2-7; D unclear. The V end lost 5 bases, the J end lost 0 bases, and 8 bases lay between the germline ends. This CDR3 is 13 amino acids long. The germline V gene has CDR1 SEHNR and CDR2 FQNEAQ (reference sequence). CDR3 in DNA: TGTGCCAGCAGCCAAGGAGTCTCCTACGAGCAGTACTTC. Its protein is CASSQGVSYEQYF.

The chain is built from TRBV7-6 and TRBJ1-6; perhaps TRBD1 as D (5 bases). The germline CDR1 and CDR2 sequences are SGHVS and FNYEAQ. Between the trimmed V and J ends, which lost 1 base and 7 bases, there was a span of 11 bases. The CDR3 runs 15 residues. CDR3 bases: TGTGCCAGCAGCTTAGACAGGTCGGGGAATTCACCCCTCCACTTT. It is translated as CASSLDRSGNSPLHF.

This chain connects TRBV27 to TRBJ2-1, with 9 bases lining up with TRBD1. The CDR3 consists of 19 residues. J lost 0 bases, V lost 3 bases, and 12 bases had no gene match. Germline V gene lookup returns CDR1 MNHEY and CDR2 SMNVEV (reference sequence). CDR3 amino acids: CASSLGQGRGLSSYNEQFF. The CDR3 DNA is TGTGCCAGCAGTTTGGGACAGGGCAGGGGCCTGAGCTCCTACAATGAGCAGTTCTTC.

The J gene is TRBJ2-1, the V gene TRBV29-1, with 15 bases lining up with TRBD2. V was clipped by 6 bases and J by 4 bases; unmatched bases: 13. The germline gives CDR1 SQVTM, CDR2 ANQGSEA. The CDR3 runs to 18 residues. The CDR3 loop reads CSVGGLAGGKRYYNEQFF. The CDR3 DNA sequence: TGCAGCGTCGGGGGACTAGCGGGGGGCAAGCGTTATTACAATGAGCAGTTCTTC.

Details on this clonotype: With a much larger clone just one base away, this may be a read error. V gene TRBV6-1 combines with J gene TRBJ1-1; D ambiguous. The CDR3 is made up of 15 amino acids. The germline gives CDR1 MNHNS, CDR2 SASEGT. CDR3: CANSEYRAANTEAFF. CDR3 nucleotide sequence: TGTGCCAACAGTGAATATAGGGCAGCAAACACTGAAGCTTTCTTT.

The chain combines TRBV2 with TRBJ2-1; 7 nucleotides align to TRBD2. The V segment lost 10 bases and the J segment 0 bases; nucleotides outside the gene matches: 15. The CDR3 covers 17 residues. Germline V gives CDR1 SNHLY, CDR2 FYNNEI. DNA of the CDR3: TGTGCCACCAGATCCCTCGGGGGGTCGACCTCCTACAATGAGCAGTTCTTC. As protein: CATRSLGGSTSYNEQFF.

The genes are TRBV10-3 and TRBJ2-2, with D possibly TRBD2 on 6 matching bases. Trimming took off 10 bases at V and 4 bases at J, with 19 bases between the two ends. This CDR3 is 15 amino acids long. Germline V gene sequence: CDR1 ENHRY, CDR2 SYGVKD. The CDR3 sequence: CATSDSAGSTGELFF. In nucleotides, the CDR3 is TGTGCCACCTCAGACTCGGCCGGGAGCACCGGGGAGCTGTTTTTT.

This clonotype was observed a single time. The CDR3 region is CATSDSQEGTQYF. For the CDR3, the DNA is TGTGCCACCAGTGACTCACAGGAGGGGACCCAGTACTTC. The rearrangement joins TRBV24-1 to TRBJ2-5, with D possibly being TRBD2 (6 bases). V was clipped by 4 bases and J by 7 bases, with 12 bases between them. The CDR3 consists of 13 residues. The germline CDR1 and CDR2 sequences are KGHDR and SFDVKD.

This clonotype was counted a few times. The chain recombines TRBV12-3 or TRBV12-4 with TRBJ2-4; 10 bases fit TRBD2. Unmatched junction bases numbered 12, after V lost 9 bases and J lost 1 base. The CDR3 consists of 17 residues. Written as DNA, the CDR3 is TGTGCCAGTCAAGCGGGGGGGCTTAATGTGGCCAAAAACATTCAGTACTTC. It is translated as CASQAGGLNVAKNIQYF.

This clonotype has a handful of counts. The chain recombines TRBV7-8 with TRBJ1-4; no definite D call. Trimming shortened V by 2 bases and J by 8 bases, and 18 bases separated the two germline ends. CDR1 is SGHVS and CDR2 is FQNEAQ in the germline V gene. The CDR3 has 16 residues. As DNA, the CDR3 is TGTGCCAGCAGCTTATCCCCTTTGGTGGGTCTCGAAAAACTGTTTTTT. Protein sequence: CASSLSPLVGLEKLFF.

Points on this clonotype: This may stem from a read error, because a much larger clone lies one nucleotide away. The chain has TRBV7-2 and TRBJ2-4; D remains unclear. The CDR3 runs 16 residues. Looked up from germline, CDR1 is SGHTA and CDR2 is FQGNSA. CDR3 sequence reads: CAGSLNSVLVKNIQYF. DNA of the CDR3: TGTGCCGGCAGCTTAAATTCCGTCCTCGTCAAAAACATTCAGTACTTC. The variable domain in full, completed from reference TRBV7-2 and TRBJ2-4, reads GAGVSQSPSNKVTEKGKDVELRCDPISGHTALYWYRQSLGQGLEFLIYFQGNSAPDKSGLPSDRFSAERTGGSVSTLTIQRTQQEDSAVYLCAGSLNSVLVKNIQYFGAGTRLSVL.

This clonotype has only a few counts. In DNA form, the CDR3 reads TGTGCCAGTACGAGAGGGGATTCATCCTACAATGAGCAGTTCTTC. It yields the protein CASTRGDSSYNEQFF. The chain employs TRBV14 and TRBJ2-1; the D call may be TRBD1 or TRBD2 (5 bases each). Germline V gene lookup returns CDR1 SGHDN and CDR2 FVKESK. This CDR3 has 15 residues. Trimming pared 9 bases from V and 1 base from J, leaving 16 bases between.

This clonotype has a count of ten or more. The V gene is TRBV19, the J gene TRBJ1-2; D gene unclear. Germline V CDR1 and CDR2: LNHDA, SQIVND (reference sequence). V was cut by 7 bases and J by 2 bases, with 11 bases left in between. CDR3 size: 13 residues. The CDR3 region has the DNA TGTGCCAGTACGGAACCGAGGAACTATGGCTACACCTTC. Translation gives CASTEPRNYGYTF.

The V call is TRBV2, the J call TRBJ2-7, with D possibly being TRBD2 (5 bases). Trimming took off 7 bases at V and 0 bases at J, with 13 bases between the two ends. The CDR3 extends over 14 amino acids. Germline V gene data show CDR1 as SNHLY and CDR2 as FYNNEI. CDR3 sequence reads: CASIPLGSSYEQYF. Written as DNA, the CDR3 is TGTGCCAGCATTCCCCTAGGGAGCTCCTACGAGCAGTACTTC. Based on the CDR3 plus reference TRBV2 and TRBJ2-7, the full variable domain is EPEVTQTPSHQVTQMGQEVILRCVPISNHLYFYWYRQILGQKVEFLVSFYNNEISEKSEIFDDQFSVERPDGSNFTLKIRSTKLEDSAMYFCASIPLGSSYEQYFGPGTRLTVT.